These 27 T cell receptor beta chains were all obtained from the same sample, sequenced in a study of cytomegalovirus exposure and HLA in healthy donors. This PCR relied on a set of 60 Vbeta primers and 13 Jbeta primers. TCRdb's copy holds only in-frame clones and misses some; the assay was immunoSEQ multiplex PCR. In the table there are approximately 130,000 clones, around 77% of which are singletons. Sequencing was performed on PBMCs. The receptors were gathered from a man aged 50 or older in good health and CMV-seronegative.

The V call is TRBV29-1, the J call TRBJ1-2; 9 positions match TRBD1. Losses at the gene ends were 6 bases for V and 7 bases for J; bases not matched to a gene: 9. The length of the CDR3 is 13 residues. Germline CDR1 SQVTM, CDR2 ANQGSEA. In nucleotides, the CDR3 is TGCAGCGTCCGCCCGACAGGGGGGGGTGGCTACACCTTC. Translating gives CSVRPTGGGGYTF. Supplemented by reference TRBV29-1 and TRBJ1-2, the full variable domain reads SAVISQKPSRDICQRGTSLTIQCQVDSQVTMMFWYRQQPGQSLTLIATANQGSEATYESGFVIDKFPISRPNLTFSTLTVSNMSPEDSSIYLCSVRPTGGGGYTFGSGTRLTVV.

The V gene is TRBV6-5, the J gene TRBJ2-1; 14 nucleotides match TRBD2. Germline CDR1 is MNHEY and CDR2 is SVGAGI. The ends lost 0 bases at V and 9 bases at J; junction bases unmatched: 4. The CDR3 loop spans 16 amino acids. The chain's CDR3 is CASSYSRLAGGSEQFF. The CDR3, as DNA: TGTGCCAGCAGTTACTCGCGACTAGCGGGAGGGAGTGAGCAGTTCTTC.

The chain joins TRBV9 to TRBJ2-1, with 10 bases fitting TRBD1. This CDR3 contains 15 residues. The ends lost 3 bases at V and 5 bases at J; junction bases unmatched: 5. Germline lookup yields CDR1 SGDLS and CDR2 YYNGEE. The CDR3 sequence: CASSARQGANNEQFF. CDR3 in DNA: TGTGCCAGCAGCGCGAGACAGGGGGCCAACAATGAGCAGTTCTTC.

This clone was detected once. The J gene is TRBJ2-7, the V gene TRBV4-2; D is perhaps TRBD1 (7 bases). The germline gives CDR1 LGHNA, CDR2 YNFKEQ. The V end lost 0 bases, the J end lost 1 base, and 19 bases lay between the germline ends. The CDR3 has 18 amino acids. CDR3 sequence (DNA): TGTGCCAGCAGCCAAGATCGCGCGGGGCCAGGGGGATCCTACGAGCAGTACTTC. Amino acids: CASSQDRAGPGGSYEQYF.

The chain carries TRBV10-2 and TRBJ2-1, with 7 positions matching TRBD1. CDR1 is WSHSY and CDR2 is SAAADI in the germline V gene. Trimming cost V 2 bases and J 6 bases; bases outside gene matches: 10. This CDR3 contains 16 residues. This CDR3 reads CASSEHDRAMGNEQFF. The CDR3 DNA follows: TGCGCCAGCAGTGAGCACGACAGGGCGATGGGCAATGAGCAGTTCTTC.

V is TRBV20-1 and J is TRBJ2-3; TRBD1 aligns across 9 bases. V dropped 5 bases and J dropped 10; count of bases not matched to a gene: 4. Germline V gene lookup returns CDR1 DFQATT and CDR2 SNEGSKA (reference sequence). The CDR3 loop spans 11 amino acids. The CDR3 is CSAPGQGSQYF. CDR3 coding DNA: TGCAGTGCTCCCGGACAGGGGTCGCAGTATTTT.

V is TRBV18 and J is TRBJ2-1; D remains unclear. Germline V lookup: CDR1 KGHSH, CDR2 LQKENI. The CDR3 consists of 12 residues. The germline V and J ends were trimmed by 3 bases and 6 bases, with 6 bases remaining between them. The CDR3 spells CASSPLGNEQFF. The CDR3, as DNA: TGTGCCAGCTCACCCCTAGGCAATGAGCAGTTCTTC.

This clone was seen only once. The J gene is TRBJ2-7, the V gene TRBV29-1; 10 bases fit TRBD1. The junction had 2 bases not matched to a gene; V was cut back by 5 bases and J by 4 bases. CDR1 is SQVTM and CDR2 is ANQGSEA in the germline V gene. The CDR3 sequence is 12 residues long. The DNA of the CDR3 is TGCAGCGTTACGGGACAGGGGTACGAGCAGTACTTC. Translated, it gives CSVTGQGYEQYF.

This chain links TRBV28 with TRBJ2-7; D is undetermined. The CDR3 has 12 amino acids. The germline V and J ends were trimmed by 2 bases and 6 bases, with 8 bases remaining between them. CDR1 MDHEN and CDR2 SYDVKM come from the germline V gene. Here the CDR3 DNA reads TGTGCCAGCAGTTTAGGCCACCCCGAGCAGTACTTC. The encoded protein is CASSLGHPEQYF.

The chain recombines TRBV7-3 with TRBJ1-3; the D is unclear. This CDR3 spans 14 amino acids. Trimming shortened V by 5 bases and J by 0 bases, and 8 bases separated the two germline ends. Germline V gives CDR1 SGHTA, CDR2 FQGTGA. This CDR3 is CASSLAPSGNTIYF. DNA for the CDR3: TGTGCCAGCAGCCTAGCACCCTCTGGAAACACCATATATTTT.

The gene calls are TRBV18 and TRBJ1-4; the match to TRBD1 covers 7 bases. The CDR3 runs 14 residues. The germline CDR1 and CDR2 sequences are KGHSH and LQKENI. The V and J ends lost 4 bases and 4 bases, in that order; junction bases with no gene match: 3. The CDR3 is CASSQGALNEKLFF. DNA for the CDR3: TGTGCCAGCTCACAGGGGGCGCTTAATGAAAAACTGTTTTTT.

The J gene is TRBJ1-4, the V gene TRBV10-3; D unresolved. The CDR3 has 13 amino acids. V shed 10 bases and J shed 5 bases, with 14 bases lying between them. The germline CDR1 and CDR2 sequences are ENHRY and SYGVKD. CDR3 in DNA: TGTGCCACCAACAGCAAACCGAATGAAAAACTGTTTTTT. Protein product: CATNSKPNEKLFF.

The genes are TRBV6-1 and TRBJ2-7; 7 positions match TRBD2. Trimming took 4 bases from V and 0 from J; bases not matched to a gene: 15. The CDR3 is 18 amino acids. CDR1 and CDR2 from the germline V gene are MNHNS and SASEGT. CDR3: CASSVPPRAGPNSYEQYF. CDR3 DNA sequence: TGTGCCAGCAGTGTACCCCCCAGAGCGGGACCTAACTCCTACGAGCAGTACTTC.

The J gene is TRBJ1-6, the V gene TRBV27; possible D gene TRBD1, 5 bases. Germline V gives CDR1 MNHEY, CDR2 SMNVEV (reference sequence). The V and J ends lost 6 bases and 10 bases respectively, with 22 bases between them. The CDR3 sequence is 16 residues long. The CDR3 protein is CASRPGNTLVGSPLHF. CDR3 DNA: TGTGCCAGCAGGCCAGGGAACACCCTGGTGGGATCACCCCTCCACTTT.

The V gene is TRBV10-1, the J gene TRBJ2-3, with 8 positions matching TRBD2. Unmatched junction bases numbered 5, after V lost 2 bases and J lost 4 bases. The CDR3 loop spans 15 amino acids. Looked up from germline, CDR1 is WNHNN and CDR2 is SYGVQD (reference sequence). CDR3 nucleotide sequence: TGCGCCAGCAGTGAGAGGGGACTAGGTTCAGATACGCAGTATTTT. Protein product: CASSERGLGSDTQYF.

CDR3 residues: CASSAQETGGYEQYF. The CDR3 DNA reads TGTGCCAGCAGTGCCCAAGAGACAGGGGGCTACGAGCAGTACTTC. This rearrangement joins TRBV6-5 to TRBJ2-7; 9 nucleotides match TRBD1. J was trimmed by 3 bases and V by 5 bases; bases with no gene match: 8. The germline CDR1 and CDR2 sequences are MNHEY and SVGAGI. The CDR3 extends over 15 amino acids.

This clone appeared a few times. The V gene is TRBV18, the J gene TRBJ2-1; unclear D gene. Looked up from germline, CDR1 is KGHSH and CDR2 is LQKENI. The germline V and J ends were trimmed by 0 bases and 3 bases, with 6 bases remaining between them. This CDR3 comprises 14 residues. The CDR3 is CASSPPPLYNEQFF. CDR3 in DNA: TGTGCCAGCTCACCACCTCCACTCTACAATGAGCAGTTCTTC. Supplemented by reference TRBV18 and TRBJ2-1, the full variable domain reads NAGVMQNPRHLVRRRGQEARLRCSPMKGHSHVYWYRQLPEEGLKFMVYLQKENIIDESGMPKERFSAEFPKEGPSILRIQQVVRGDSAAYFCASSPPPLYNEQFFGPGTRLTVL.

This sequence joins TRBV10-2 and TRBJ2-7; no clear D. The CDR3 totals 11 residues. Germline V lookup: CDR1 WSHSY, CDR2 SAAADI. Trimming pared 5 bases from V and 2 bases from J, leaving 4 bases between. CDR3 loop: CASSLTYEQYF. The DNA for the CDR3 is TGCGCCAGCAGTCTTACCTACGAGCAGTACTTC.

The chain couples TRBV29-1 to TRBJ2-5; D is perhaps TRBD1 (6 bases). V was pared by 6 bases and J by 7 bases, with 12 bases between. Germline V gives CDR1 SQVTM, CDR2 ANQGSEA. The CDR3 is made up of 11 amino acids. For the CDR3, the DNA is TGCAGCGTCGGGACAAGCGGGACCCAGTACTTC. Amino acids: CSVGTSGTQYF. Filled out from reference TRBV29-1 and TRBJ2-5, the complete variable domain reads SAVISQKPSRDICQRGTSLTIQCQVDSQVTMMFWYRQQPGQSLTLIATANQGSEATYESGFVIDKFPISRPNLTFSTLTVSNMSPEDSSIYLCSVGTSGTQYFGPGTRLLVL.

This sequence joins TRBV28 and TRBJ2-7; 8 bases are shared with TRBD1. The CDR3 spans 16 residues. CDR1 is MDHEN and CDR2 is SYDVKM in the germline V gene. V shed 6 bases, J shed 2 bases, and the junction held 12 bases outside the gene matches. CDR3 sequence: CASSLSRDRGTYEQYF. The CDR3 DNA reads as TGTGCCAGCAGCCTCTCCCGTGACAGGGGAACCTACGAGCAGTACTTC.

Here the CDR3 DNA reads TGCAGCGTTGACCCCGGGACAGGGTGGGCAGATACGCAGTATTTT. It encodes CSVDPGTGWADTQYF. The genes are TRBV29-1 and TRBJ2-3; 9 nucleotides agree with TRBD1. V was pared by 3 bases and J by 4 bases, with 8 bases of the junction left unmatched. This CDR3 has 15 amino acids. Germline V gives CDR1 SQVTM, CDR2 ANQGSEA.

The V gene is TRBV7-2, the J gene TRBJ1-3; 7 bases line up with TRBD1. This CDR3 has 15 residues. The V and J ends lost 8 bases and 6 bases, in that order; junction bases with no gene match: 13. Germline values: CDR1 SGHTA, CDR2 FQGNSA. The CDR3 sequence is CASGRDRVGENTIYF. The CDR3, as DNA: TGTGCCAGCGGACGTGACAGGGTAGGAGAAAACACCATATATTTT. Supplemented by reference TRBV7-2 and TRBJ1-3, the full variable domain reads GAGVSQSPSNKVTEKGKDVELRCDPISGHTALYWYRQSLGQGLEFLIYFQGNSAPDKSGLPSDRFSAERTGGSVSTLTIQRTQQEDSAVYLCASGRDRVGENTIYFGEGSWLTVV.

The chain uses TRBV11-2 and TRBJ2-7; TRBD2 matches at 8 bases. CDR3 size: 15 residues. Losses at the gene ends were 5 bases for V and 5 bases for J; bases not matched to a gene: 11. The germline V gene encodes CDR1 SGHAT and CDR2 FQNNGV. The CDR3 region has the DNA TGTGCCAGCAGCACCCCCGGGACTAGTAGCCACGAGCAGTACTTC. It translates to CASSTPGTSSHEQYF.

The chain links TRBV6-6 to TRBJ1-5; D is unclear. CDR1 and CDR2 from the germline V gene are MNHNY and SVGAGI (reference sequence). CDR3 length: 12 residues. V was clipped by 5 bases and J by 4 bases, with 6 bases between them. DNA for the CDR3: TGTGCCAGCAGTCCCTCTAATCAGCCCCAGCATTTT. Residues: CASSPSNQPQHF.

This chain connects TRBV28 to TRBJ1-1, with 8 bases identical to TRBD1. CDR3 length: 15 amino acids. Germline V gene lookup returns CDR1 MDHEN and CDR2 SYDVKM. Trimming took 5 bases from V and 0 from J; bases not matched to a gene: 5. The CDR3 spells CASSDGQGMNTEAFF. CDR3 coding DNA: TGTGCCAGCAGTGACGGACAGGGAATGAACACTGAAGCTTTCTTT.

The DNA of the CDR3 is TGCGCCAGCAGCCAAGAAGCCCTGAACACTGAAGCTTTCTTT. Protein sequence: CASSQEALNTEAFF. The J gene is TRBJ1-1, the V gene TRBV4-1; D is undetermined. V lost 0 bases, J lost 0 bases, and 5 bases lay in between. Germline CDR1 and CDR2: MGHRA and YSYEKL. This CDR3 has 14 residues.

V and J are TRBV2 and TRBJ2-3; maybe TRBD2 (6 bases). Deletions cut 8 bases from V and 0 bases from J, with 12 bases between. Germline-derived CDR1 and CDR2 are SNHLY and FYNNEI. The CDR3 is 14 residues long. This CDR3 reads CASARTMSTDTQYF. CDR3 DNA sequence: TGTGCCAGCGCAAGGACTATGAGCACAGATACGCAGTATTTT.